This paragraph covers one T cell receptor beta chain sequence. Antigen unknown. The sequence runs out 3 residues before the end of the CDR3; the remainder is reconstructed from the germline J gene. Profiling relied on immunoSEQ multiplex PCR, and the TCRdb table lists in-frame clones only, not all of them. This listing includes about 36,000 clones. The data are from a study of T cells in women clearing cervical HPV infection. The overall study: For cases, blood was sampled a median about 150 days after lesion detection, interquartile range roughly 80 to 200 days. Overall study results and limits: CIN3+ cases had significantly higher TCR richness than controls; evenness did not differ.

The CDR3 runs 14 residues. CDR1 DFQATT and CDR2 SNEGSKA come from the germline V gene (reference sequence). V shed 1 base, J shed 8 bases, and the junction held 8 bases outside the gene matches. Prevalent HPV16 infections were excluded; only incident single HPV16 infections included. The rearrangement joins TRBV20-1 to TRBJ2-1, with TRBD1 matching over 7 bases. Sequencing was carried out using blood buffy coat. The receptor was isolated from a woman between 18 and 70 years old with a cervical HPV16 infection that either progressed to CIN3+ or cleared (not recorded which). The CDR3 here is CSARVAGGFHEQFF. The sequenced CDR3 bases are TGCAGTGCTAGAGTGGCAGGGGGTTTCCATGAG.